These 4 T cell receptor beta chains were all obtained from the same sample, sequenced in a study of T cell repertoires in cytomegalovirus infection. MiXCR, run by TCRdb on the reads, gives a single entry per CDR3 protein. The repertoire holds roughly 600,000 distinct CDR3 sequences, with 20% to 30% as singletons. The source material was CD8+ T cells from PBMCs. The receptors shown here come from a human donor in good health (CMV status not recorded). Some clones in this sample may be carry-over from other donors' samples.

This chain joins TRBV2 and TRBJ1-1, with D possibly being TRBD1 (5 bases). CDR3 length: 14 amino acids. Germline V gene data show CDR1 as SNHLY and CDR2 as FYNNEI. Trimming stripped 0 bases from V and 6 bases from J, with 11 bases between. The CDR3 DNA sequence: TGTGCCAGCAGTGAAGCGCTTCAGGGACCTGAAGCTTTCTTT. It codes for CASSEALQGPEAFF.

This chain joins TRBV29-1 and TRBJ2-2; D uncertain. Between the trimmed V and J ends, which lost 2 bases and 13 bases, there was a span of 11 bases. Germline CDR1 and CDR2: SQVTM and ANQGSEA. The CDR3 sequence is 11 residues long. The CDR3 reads CSVEIRKGLFF. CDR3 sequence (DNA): TGCAGCGTTGAAATACGGAAGGGGCTGTTTTTT.

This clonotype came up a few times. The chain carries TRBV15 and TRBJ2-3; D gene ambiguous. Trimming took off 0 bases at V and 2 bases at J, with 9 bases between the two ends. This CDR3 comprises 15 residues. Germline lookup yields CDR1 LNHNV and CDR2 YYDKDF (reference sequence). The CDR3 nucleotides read TGTGCCACCAGCAGAGACAGGCGATACACAGATACGCAGTATTTT. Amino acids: CATSRDRRYTDTQYF.

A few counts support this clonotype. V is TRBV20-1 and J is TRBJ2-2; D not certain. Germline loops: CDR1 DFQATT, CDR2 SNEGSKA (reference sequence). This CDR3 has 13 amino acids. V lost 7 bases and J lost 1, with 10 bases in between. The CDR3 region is CSVEVGNTGELFF. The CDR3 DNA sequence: TGCAGTGTAGAAGTGGGGAACACCGGGGAGCTGTTTTTT.